The text below deals with one T cell receptor (beta chain). Data came from immunoSEQ multiplex PCR; TCRdb stores just in-frame clones and leaves some out. This sample yields tens of thousands of clones, of which approximately 84% are seen a single time; more than 3% belongs to the top ten. V lost 5 bases and J 4 bases, leaving 17 bases between the germline ends. The CDR3 consists of 15 residues. Germline-derived CDR1 and CDR2 are MNHNY and SVGAGI (reference sequence). This sample stems from a study of control samples from healthy donors and cancer patients. This TCR derives from a woman aged 45-60 years in good health. Sequencing input: blood. The chain links TRBV6-6 to TRBJ1-2; tentatively, D is TRBD1 (5 bases). CDR3 region: CASSPRGPGGYGYTF. CDR3 coding DNA: TGTGCCAGCAGTCCACGCGGTCCTGGGGGCTATGGCTACACCTTC.